This passage covers 20 T cell receptor beta chains from one sample sequenced in a study of beta chain features in type 1 diabetes. What was sequenced were expressed TCRB transcripts, since all of the isolated RNA had been reverse transcribed. The table came from immunoSEQ multiplex PCR; TCRdb's copy has only in-frame clones and leaves some out. The table includes about 710,000 clones, over 12% detected once. Findings and limits, study-wide: In all four CD4+ subsets, TCRB CDR3 length was significantly, moderately reduced in type 1 diabetes.

Their specific antigens are unknown. The sequencing sample was made of naive CD4+ T cells from blood. The receptors here all came from a young man with type 1 diabetes.

This clone turned up a few times. The chain links TRBV2 to TRBJ1-6; D may be TRBD1 (6 bases). With 3 bases removed from V and 9 bases from J, the gap between germline ends came to 12 bases. CDR1 and CDR2 from the germline V gene are SNHLY and FYNNEI. The CDR3 extends over 14 amino acids. The CDR3 spells CASSEGGGGSPLHF. The CDR3 DNA follows: TGTGCCAGCAGTGAGGGGGGCGGAGGTTCACCCCTCCACTTT.

This clone was counted between two and nine times. The chain uses TRBV7-9 and TRBJ1-5; 9 positions match TRBD1. The CDR3 is 17 residues long. V shed 3 bases, J shed 1 base, and the junction held 7 bases outside the gene matches. Germline CDR1 reads SEHNR; CDR2 reads FQNEAQ (reference sequence). As DNA, the CDR3 is TGTGCCAGCAGCTTCGGACAGGGACAGGGAAGCAATCAGCCCCAGCATTTT. It specifies CASSFGQGQGSNQPQHF.

The chain is built from TRBV29-1 and TRBJ1-1, with 9 bases identical to TRBD1. J gave up 4 bases and V 6 bases, and 6 bases lay outside the gene matches. The CDR3 loop spans 13 amino acids. In germline, CDR1 is SQVTM, CDR2 ANQGSEA. The CDR3 region is CSVGTGRGTEAFF. DNA of the CDR3: TGCAGCGTCGGGACAGGGAGGGGCACTGAAGCTTTCTTT.

On this clone: One end of the junction is discordant with germline, which a read error may explain. The V gene is TRBV9, the J gene TRBJ1-2; TRBD1 matches 10 bases. CDR1 is SGDLS and CDR2 is YYNGEE in the germline V gene. CDR3 length: 14 amino acids. The CDR3 DNA follows: TGTGCCAGCAGCGCCGCGGGACAGGGGTCCTACTATCACTTC. Residues: CASSAAGQGSYYHF.

This clone occurred a few times. The rearrangement links TRBV11-2 to TRBJ2-3; 7 nucleotides line up with TRBD2. CDR3 length: 15 amino acids. The germline V gene has CDR1 SGHAT and CDR2 FQNNGV. CDR3 residues: CATTQSSGGGDTQYF. The CDR3 coding sequence is TGTGCTACAACCCAGTCTTCGGGGGGAGGGGATACGCAGTATTTT.

A few counts support this clone. The gene calls are TRBV2 and TRBJ1-6, with TRBD1 matching 7 bases. The CDR3 has 16 amino acids. V was pared by 6 bases and J by 13 bases, with 18 bases of the junction left unmatched. CDR1 and CDR2 from the germline V gene are SNHLY and FYNNEI. CDR3 nucleotides: TGTGCCAGCAGCGCTGACCCGGGACAGATTTTGGGTCCCCTCCACTTT. This gives the protein CASSADPGQILGPLHF.

This clone was counted a few times. The genes are TRBV30 and TRBJ2-5; 10 nucleotides match TRBD2. V shed 0 bases, J shed 5 bases, and the junction held 9 bases outside the gene matches. Germline values: CDR1 GTSNPN, CDR2 SVGIG (reference sequence). This CDR3 spans 16 amino acids. The chain's CDR3 is CAWSVGSGRKAETQYF. CDR3 nucleotide sequence: TGTGCCTGGAGTGTTGGTAGCGGGAGGAAGGCGGAGACCCAGTACTTC. Using reference TRBV30 and TRBJ2-5 for the parts outside the CDR3, the full variable domain is SQTIHQWPATLVQPVGSPLSLECTVEGTSNPNLYWYRQAAGRGLQLLFYSVGIGQISSEVPQNLSASRPQDRQFILSSKKLLLSDSGFYLCAWSVGSGRKAETQYFGPGTRLLVL.

In its sample, this clone was seen a few times. The chain uses TRBV9 and TRBJ2-3, with D hard to call. Germline V gene lookup returns CDR1 SGDLS and CDR2 YYNGEE. The V end lost 0 bases, the J end lost 2 bases, and 10 bases lay between the germline ends. CDR3 size: 15 residues. The CDR3 loop is CASSVVGFSTDTQYF. The CDR3 nucleotides read TGTGCCAGCAGCGTAGTCGGCTTTTCCACAGATACGCAGTATTTT.

Comments on this clone: Other DNA sequences in the same sample also yield this CDR3. The chain carries TRBV5-1 and TRBJ1-5; D ambiguous. Germline assignment: CDR1 SGHRS and CDR2 YFSETQ. Trimming cost V 7 bases and J 0 bases, with 8 bases left between them. The CDR3 has 13 residues. The CDR3 DNA follows: TGCGCCAGCTCCCCGGATAGCAATCAGCCCCAGCATTTT. Protein product: CASSPDSNQPQHF.

This clone was seen only a few times. The chain has TRBV30 and TRBJ2-7, with D perhaps being TRBD1 or TRBD2 (5 bases each). This CDR3 spans 13 amino acids. Between the trimmed V and J ends, which lost 1 base and 6 bases, there was a span of 13 bases. Per the germline V gene, CDR1 is GTSNPN and CDR2 is SVGIG (reference sequence). The CDR3 region is CAWSGREEGEQYF. Here the CDR3 DNA reads TGTGCCTGGAGTGGCAGGGAAGAGGGCGAGCAGTACTTC.

The chain combines TRBV7-9 with TRBJ2-1; TRBD2 matches 12 bases. Unmatched junction bases numbered 6, after V lost 5 bases and J lost 7 bases. This CDR3 is 15 amino acids long. Germline CDR1 SEHNR, CDR2 FQNEAQ (reference sequence). The CDR3 reads CASSLVLAGGNEQFF. The CDR3 DNA reads as TGTGCCAGCAGCCTCGTCCTAGCGGGAGGGAATGAGCAGTTCTTC. Looking up the rest from reference TRBV7-9 and TRBJ2-1 gives the full variable domain: DTGVSQNPRHKITKRGQNVTFRCDPISEHNRLYWYRQTLGQGPEFLTYFQNEAQLEKSRLLSDRFSAERPKGSFSTLEIQRTEQGDSAMYLCASSLVLAGGNEQFFGPGTRLTVL.

The chain carries TRBV19 and TRBJ1-1; D not certain. The V end lost 7 bases, the J end lost 7 bases, and 19 bases lay between the germline ends. The CDR3 sequence is 14 residues long. CDR1 and CDR2 (germline): LNHDA, SQIVND (reference sequence). As DNA, the CDR3 is TGTGCCAGTATCATAGGATCCCTTGAGGGTGAAGCTTTCTTT. Protein: CASIIGSLEGEAFF.

This clone has a handful of counts. The V call is TRBV6-5, the J call TRBJ1-1; TRBD1 agrees at 7 bases. The CDR3 is 16 amino acids. The ends lost 2 bases at V and 0 bases at J; junction bases unmatched: 6. Germline V gene lookup returns CDR1 MNHEY and CDR2 SVGAGI. CDR3 in amino acids: CASSYRRQGVNTEAFF. CDR3 nucleotide sequence: TGTGCCAGCAGTTACAGACGTCAGGGGGTGAACACTGAAGCTTTCTTT.

J is TRBJ2-5 and V is TRBV2, with D perhaps matching TRBD1 (5 bases). With 11 bases removed from V and 2 bases from J, the gap between germline ends came to 18 bases. In germline, CDR1 is SNHLY, CDR2 FYNNEI. The CDR3 is made up of 14 amino acids. In nucleotides, the CDR3 is TGTGCCCTGGGTGACAGAAATTGGCAAGAGACCCAGTACTTC. The encoded protein is CALGDRNWQETQYF.

This clone occurred a few times. V gene TRBV18 combines with J gene TRBJ2-3, with D unresolved. The V end lost 3 bases, the J end lost 4 bases, and 8 bases lay between the germline ends. From germline, CDR1 is KGHSH and CDR2 LQKENI. The CDR3 contains 13 residues. The CDR3 region has the DNA TGTGCCAGCTCACCGTTGGTCTCAGATACGCAGTATTTT. It codes for CASSPLVSDTQYF.

The sample holds a few counts of this clone. This chain joins TRBV27 and TRBJ2-7; 8 bases line up with TRBD1. From germline, CDR1 is MNHEY and CDR2 SMNVEV (reference sequence). Unmatched junction bases numbered 12, after V lost 5 bases and J lost 3 bases. The CDR3 is made up of 16 amino acids. The CDR3 sequence: CASSDSPGQDFYEQYF. CDR3 in DNA: TGTGCCAGCAGTGATTCTCCGGGACAGGATTTCTACGAGCAGTACTTC.

The gene calls are TRBV6-1 and TRBJ2-3; D ambiguous. The CDR3 covers 14 residues. Germline loops: CDR1 MNHNS, CDR2 SASEGT. V shed 0 bases and J shed 2 bases, with 6 bases lying between them. CDR3 sequence reads: CASSEAGHTDTQYF. DNA for the CDR3: TGTGCCAGCAGTGAAGCGGGCCACACAGATACGCAGTATTTT.

The V and J genes are TRBV30 and TRBJ1-3; TRBD1 matches 7 bases. Trimming cost V 8 bases and J 0 bases; bases outside gene matches: 4. The germline V gene has CDR1 GTSNPN and CDR2 SVGIG (reference sequence). This CDR3 region has 13 residues. CDR3 region: CARDSNSGNTIYF. DNA of the CDR3: TGTGCCAGGGACAGTAACTCTGGAAACACCATATATTTT.

A few counts support this clone. The chain uses TRBV18 and TRBJ2-7, with 11 bases aligning to TRBD2. The germline gives CDR1 KGHSH, CDR2 LQKENI. After removal of 3 bases from V and 7 bases from J, the junction contained 2 bases not matched to a gene. The CDR3 has 13 amino acids. The CDR3 loop reads CASSPSGRDEQYF. CDR3 DNA sequence: TGTGCCAGCTCACCTAGCGGGAGGGATGAGCAGTACTTC.

This clone has more than one count but fewer than ten. J is TRBJ2-1 and V is TRBV7-2; TRBD2 matches 8 bases. Germline loops: CDR1 SGHTA, CDR2 FQGNSA. V shed 1 base and J 6 bases; nucleotides not matched to a gene: 2. This CDR3 comprises 14 residues. This CDR3 reads CASSLVSGGNEQFF. Written as DNA, the CDR3 is TGTGCCAGCAGCTTAGTAAGCGGGGGCAATGAGCAGTTCTTC.